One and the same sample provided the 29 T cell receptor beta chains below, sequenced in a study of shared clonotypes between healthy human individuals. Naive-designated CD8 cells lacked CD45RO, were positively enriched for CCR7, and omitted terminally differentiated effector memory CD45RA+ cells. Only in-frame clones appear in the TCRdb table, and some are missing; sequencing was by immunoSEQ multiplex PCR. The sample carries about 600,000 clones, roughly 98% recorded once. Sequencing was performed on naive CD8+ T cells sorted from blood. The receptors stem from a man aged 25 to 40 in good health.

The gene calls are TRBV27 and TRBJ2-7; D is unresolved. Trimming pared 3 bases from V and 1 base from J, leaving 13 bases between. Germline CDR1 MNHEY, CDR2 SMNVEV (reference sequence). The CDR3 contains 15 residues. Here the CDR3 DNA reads TGTGCCAGCAGTTTGATTACAGAAACTTCCTACGAGCAGTACTTC. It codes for CASSLITETSYEQYF.

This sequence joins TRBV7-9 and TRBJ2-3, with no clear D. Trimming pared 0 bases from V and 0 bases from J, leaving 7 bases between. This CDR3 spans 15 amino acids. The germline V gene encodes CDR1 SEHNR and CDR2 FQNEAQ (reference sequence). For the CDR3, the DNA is TGTGCCAGCAGCTTAGCGATGAAAAGCACAGATACGCAGTATTTT. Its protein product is CASSLAMKSTDTQYF.

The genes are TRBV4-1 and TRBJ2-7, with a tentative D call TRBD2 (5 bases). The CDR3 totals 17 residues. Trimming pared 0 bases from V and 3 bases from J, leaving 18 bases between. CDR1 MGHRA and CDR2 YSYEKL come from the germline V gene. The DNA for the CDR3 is TGCGCCAGCAGCCAAGATAGTGAGGGATTCGAGTTCTACGAGCAGTACTTC. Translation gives CASSQDSEGFEFYEQYF.

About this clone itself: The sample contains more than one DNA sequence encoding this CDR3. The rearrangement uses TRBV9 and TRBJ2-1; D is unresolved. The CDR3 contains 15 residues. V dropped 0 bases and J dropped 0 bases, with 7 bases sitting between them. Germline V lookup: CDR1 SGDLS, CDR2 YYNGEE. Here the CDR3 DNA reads TGTGCCAGCAGCGTAGTTCCGAGCTCCTACAATGAGCAGTTCTTC. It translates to CASSVVPSSYNEQFF.

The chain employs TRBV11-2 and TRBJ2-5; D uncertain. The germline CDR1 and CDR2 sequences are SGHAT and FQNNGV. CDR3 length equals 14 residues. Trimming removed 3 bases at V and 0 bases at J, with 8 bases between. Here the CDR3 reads CASSFFPYQETQYF. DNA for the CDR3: TGTGCCAGCAGCTTTTTTCCGTACCAAGAGACCCAGTACTTC.

CDR3 residues: CASSPGEDGGGQFF. The DNA for the CDR3 is TGCGCCAGCAGCCCCGGGGAGGACGGCGGAGGGCAGTTCTTC. V gene TRBV5-1 combines with J gene TRBJ2-1; D perhaps matches TRBD2 (6 bases). This CDR3 has 14 amino acids. The germline V and J ends were trimmed by 4 bases and 12 bases, with 20 bases remaining between them. Germline CDR1 is SGHRS and CDR2 is YFSETQ.

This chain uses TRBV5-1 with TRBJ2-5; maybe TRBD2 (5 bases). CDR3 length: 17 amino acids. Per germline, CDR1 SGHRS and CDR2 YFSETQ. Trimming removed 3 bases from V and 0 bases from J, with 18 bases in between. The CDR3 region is CASSSGLPLVYQETQYF. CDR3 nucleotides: TGCGCCAGCAGCTCGGGCCTTCCACTAGTTTACCAAGAGACCCAGTACTTC.

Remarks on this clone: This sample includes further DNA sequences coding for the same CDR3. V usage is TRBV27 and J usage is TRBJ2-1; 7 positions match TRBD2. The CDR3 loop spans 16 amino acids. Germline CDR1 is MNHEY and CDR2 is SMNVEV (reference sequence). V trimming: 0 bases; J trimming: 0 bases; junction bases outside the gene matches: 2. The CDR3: CASSLSRGSSYNEQFF. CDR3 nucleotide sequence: TGTGCCAGCAGTTTATCTCGCGGGAGCTCCTACAATGAGCAGTTCTTC.

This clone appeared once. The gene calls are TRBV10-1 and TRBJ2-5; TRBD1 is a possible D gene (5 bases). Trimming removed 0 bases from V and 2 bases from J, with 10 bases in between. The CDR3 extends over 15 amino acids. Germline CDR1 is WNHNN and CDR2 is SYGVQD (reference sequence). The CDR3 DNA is TGCGCCAGCAGTGAGTCGACAGATATACAAGAGACCCAGTACTTC. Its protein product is CASSESTDIQETQYF.

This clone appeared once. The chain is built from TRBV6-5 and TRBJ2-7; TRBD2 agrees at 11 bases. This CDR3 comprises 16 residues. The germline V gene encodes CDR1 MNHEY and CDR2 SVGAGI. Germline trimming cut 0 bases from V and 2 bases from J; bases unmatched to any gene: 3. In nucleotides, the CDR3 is TGTGCCAGCAGTTACTCGACTAGCGGGGCCACCTACGAGCAGTACTTC. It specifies CASSYSTSGATYEQYF.

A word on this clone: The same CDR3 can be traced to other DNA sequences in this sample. The CDR3 spells CASSWGENTGELFF. The CDR3 bases are TGTGCCAGCAGTTGGGGGGAAAACACCGGGGAGCTGTTTTTT. The chain couples TRBV6-5 to TRBJ2-2, with D perhaps TRBD2 (6 bases). The germline CDR1 and CDR2 sequences are MNHEY and SVGAGI. This CDR3 has 14 residues. Trimming left V 4 bases short and J 2 bases short, with 8 bases between.

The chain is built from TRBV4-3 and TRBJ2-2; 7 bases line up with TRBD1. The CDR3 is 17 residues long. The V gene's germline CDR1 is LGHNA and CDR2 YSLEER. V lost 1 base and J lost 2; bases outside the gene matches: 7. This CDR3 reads CASSQGFRTGNTGELFF. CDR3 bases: TGCGCCAGCAGCCAAGGGTTCAGGACAGGAAACACCGGGGAGCTGTTTTTT.

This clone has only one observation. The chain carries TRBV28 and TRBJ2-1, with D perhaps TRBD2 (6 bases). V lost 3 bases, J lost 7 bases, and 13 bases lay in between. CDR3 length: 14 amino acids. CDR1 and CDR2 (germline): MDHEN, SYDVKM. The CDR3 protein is CASSLTGTWNEQFF. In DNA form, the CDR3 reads TGTGCCAGCAGTTTGACCGGGACTTGGAATGAGCAGTTCTTC.

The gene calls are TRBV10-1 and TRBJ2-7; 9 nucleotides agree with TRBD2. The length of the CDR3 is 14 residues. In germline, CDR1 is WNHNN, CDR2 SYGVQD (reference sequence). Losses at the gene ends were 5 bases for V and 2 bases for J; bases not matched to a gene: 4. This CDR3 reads CASSSGRIPYEQYF. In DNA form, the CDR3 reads TGCGCCAGCAGTAGCGGGAGGATACCCTACGAGCAGTACTTC.

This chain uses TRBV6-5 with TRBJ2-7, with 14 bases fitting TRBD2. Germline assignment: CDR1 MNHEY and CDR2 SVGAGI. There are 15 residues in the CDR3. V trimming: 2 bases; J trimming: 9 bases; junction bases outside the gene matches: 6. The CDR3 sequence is CASSYETSGRVWQYF. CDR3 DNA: TGTGCCAGCAGTTACGAGACTAGCGGGAGGGTGTGGCAGTACTTC.

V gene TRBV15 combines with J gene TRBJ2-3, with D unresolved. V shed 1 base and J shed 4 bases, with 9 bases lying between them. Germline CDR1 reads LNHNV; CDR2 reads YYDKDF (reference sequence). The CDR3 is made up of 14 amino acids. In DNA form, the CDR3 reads TGTGCCACCAGCAGAGGAGGCGCCGCAGATACGCAGTATTTT. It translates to CATSRGGAADTQYF.

The CDR3 nucleotides read TGTGCCAGCAACCGGGAGAACCCGCACTATGGCTACACCTTC. Residues: CASNRENPHYGYTF. This chain links TRBV28 with TRBJ1-2; D gene unclear. In germline, CDR1 is MDHEN, CDR2 SYDVKM. Trimming pared 7 bases from V and 3 bases from J, leaving 15 bases between. The CDR3 runs 14 residues.

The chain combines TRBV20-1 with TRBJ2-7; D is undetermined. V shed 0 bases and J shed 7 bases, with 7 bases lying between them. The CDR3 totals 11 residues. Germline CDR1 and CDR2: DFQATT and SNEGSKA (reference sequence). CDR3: CSAREIGEQYF. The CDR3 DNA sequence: TGCAGTGCTAGAGAGATTGGGGAGCAGTACTTC.

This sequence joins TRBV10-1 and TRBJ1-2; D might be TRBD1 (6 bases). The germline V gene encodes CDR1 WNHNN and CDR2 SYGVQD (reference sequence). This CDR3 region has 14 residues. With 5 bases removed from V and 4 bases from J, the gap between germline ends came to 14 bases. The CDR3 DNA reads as TGCGCCAGCAGTCCAAACAGGGATGCCTATGGCTACACCTTC. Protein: CASSPNRDAYGYTF.

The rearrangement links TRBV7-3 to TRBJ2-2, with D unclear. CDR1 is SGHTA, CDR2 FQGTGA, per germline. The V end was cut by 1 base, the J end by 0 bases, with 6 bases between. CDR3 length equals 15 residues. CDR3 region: CASSLSGSNTGELFF. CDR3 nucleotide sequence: TGTGCCAGCAGCTTAAGCGGTTCGAACACCGGGGAGCTGTTTTTT.

CDR3 loop: CASSPRTDGYTF. The CDR3 coding sequence is TGTGCCAGCAGCCCCAGGACAGATGGCTACACCTTC. The V and J genes are TRBV13 and TRBJ1-2, with D perhaps TRBD1 (6 bases). The germline gives CDR1 PRHDT, CDR2 FYEKMQ (reference sequence). CDR3 length: 12 amino acids. V was trimmed by 5 bases and J by 6 bases, leaving 10 bases between them.

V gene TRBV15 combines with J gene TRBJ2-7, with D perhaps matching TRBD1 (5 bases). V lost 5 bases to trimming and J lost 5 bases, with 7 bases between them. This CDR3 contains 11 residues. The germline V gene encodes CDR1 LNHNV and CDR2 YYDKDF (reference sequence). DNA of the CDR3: TGTGCCACCAGCGCAGGGAACGAGCAGTACTTC. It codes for CATSAGNEQYF.

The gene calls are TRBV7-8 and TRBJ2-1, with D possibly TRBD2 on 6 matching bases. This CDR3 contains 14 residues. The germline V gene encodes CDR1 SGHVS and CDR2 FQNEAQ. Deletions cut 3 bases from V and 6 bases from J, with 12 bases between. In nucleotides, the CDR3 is TGTGCCAGCAGCTTGGCGGGGCATGTCAATGAGCAGTTCTTC. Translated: CASSLAGHVNEQFF.

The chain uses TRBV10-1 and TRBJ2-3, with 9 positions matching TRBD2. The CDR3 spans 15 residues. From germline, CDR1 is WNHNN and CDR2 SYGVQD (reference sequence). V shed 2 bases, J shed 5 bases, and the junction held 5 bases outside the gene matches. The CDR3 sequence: CASSEAGGPEDTQYF. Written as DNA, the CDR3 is TGCGCCAGCAGTGAGGCGGGAGGGCCTGAAGATACGCAGTATTTT.

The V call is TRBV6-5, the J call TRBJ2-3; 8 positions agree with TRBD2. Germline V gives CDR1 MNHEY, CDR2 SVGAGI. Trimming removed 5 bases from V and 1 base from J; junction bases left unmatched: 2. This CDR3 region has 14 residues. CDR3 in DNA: TGTGCCAGCAGTAGGGGACTAGGCACAGATACGCAGTATTTT. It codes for CASSRGLGTDTQYF.

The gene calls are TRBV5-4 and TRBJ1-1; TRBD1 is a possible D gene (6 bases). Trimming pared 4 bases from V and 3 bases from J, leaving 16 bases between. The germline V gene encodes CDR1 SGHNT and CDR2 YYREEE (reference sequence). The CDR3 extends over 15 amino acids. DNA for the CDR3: TGTGCCAGCAGCCCTGAGGGGCCAGGGGACACTGAAGCTTTCTTT. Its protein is CASSPEGPGDTEAFF.

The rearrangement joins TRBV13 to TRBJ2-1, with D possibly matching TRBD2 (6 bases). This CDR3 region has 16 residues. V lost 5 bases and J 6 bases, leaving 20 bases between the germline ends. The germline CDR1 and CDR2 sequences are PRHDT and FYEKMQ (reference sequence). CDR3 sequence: CASSPPPAGVFNEQFF. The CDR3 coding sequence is TGTGCCAGCAGCCCCCCACCAGCGGGCGTATTCAATGAGCAGTTCTTC.

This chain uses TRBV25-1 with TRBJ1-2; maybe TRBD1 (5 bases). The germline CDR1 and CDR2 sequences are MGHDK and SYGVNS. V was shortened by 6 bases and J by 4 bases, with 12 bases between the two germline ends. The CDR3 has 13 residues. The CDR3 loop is CASRPTGPYGYTF. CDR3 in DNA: TGTGCCAGCAGACCCACGGGGCCCTATGGCTACACCTTC.

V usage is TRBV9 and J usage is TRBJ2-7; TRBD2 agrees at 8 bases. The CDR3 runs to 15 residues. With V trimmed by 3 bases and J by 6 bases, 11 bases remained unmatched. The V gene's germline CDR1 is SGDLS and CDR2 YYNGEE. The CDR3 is CASSALAGSLLEQYF. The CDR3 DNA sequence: TGTGCCAGCAGCGCTTTAGCGGGATCCCTGCTCGAGCAGTACTTC.